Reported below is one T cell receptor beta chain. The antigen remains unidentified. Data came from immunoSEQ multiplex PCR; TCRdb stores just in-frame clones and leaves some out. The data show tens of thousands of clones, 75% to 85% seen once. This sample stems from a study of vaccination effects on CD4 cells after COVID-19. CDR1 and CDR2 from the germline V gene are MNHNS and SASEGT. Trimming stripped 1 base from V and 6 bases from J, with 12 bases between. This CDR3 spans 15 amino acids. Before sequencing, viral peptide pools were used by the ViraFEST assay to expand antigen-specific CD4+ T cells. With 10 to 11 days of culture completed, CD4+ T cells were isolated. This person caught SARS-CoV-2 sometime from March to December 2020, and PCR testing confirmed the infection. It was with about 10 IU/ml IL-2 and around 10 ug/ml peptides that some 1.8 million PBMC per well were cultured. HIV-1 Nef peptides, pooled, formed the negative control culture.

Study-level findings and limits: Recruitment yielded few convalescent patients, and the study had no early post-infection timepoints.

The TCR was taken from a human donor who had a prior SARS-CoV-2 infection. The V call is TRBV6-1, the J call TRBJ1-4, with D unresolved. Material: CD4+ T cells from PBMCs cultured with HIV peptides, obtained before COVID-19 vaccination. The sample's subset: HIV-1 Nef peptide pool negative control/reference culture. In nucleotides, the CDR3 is TGTGCCAGCAGTGAAGGTTCGGGCTTAGATGAAAAACTGTTTTTT. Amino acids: CASSEGSGLDEKLFF.